These 8 T cell receptor beta chains were all obtained from the same sample, sequenced in a study of blood T cell repertoires in COVID-19. Repertoires were generated with immunoSEQ multiplex PCR, while TCRdb's copy carries only in-frame clones and drops some. The data hold 78,000 or so clones, with more than 65% observed a single time. Input material: peripheral blood. Every receptor here comes from an elderly man with acute or convalescent COVID-19.

The chain has TRBV4-1 and TRBJ2-1, with 7 bases matching TRBD1. Trimming cost V 5 bases and J 2 bases; bases outside gene matches: 12. The germline CDR1 and CDR2 sequences are MGHRA and YSYEKL. This CDR3 is 17 amino acids long. The chain's CDR3 is CASSDAMTGRPYNEQFF. Here the CDR3 DNA reads TGCGCCAGCAGCGACGCCATGACAGGGCGACCCTACAATGAGCAGTTCTTC.

The chain employs TRBV10-1 and TRBJ2-7, with 12 bases fitting TRBD2. The V gene end was trimmed by 3 bases and the J gene end by 2 bases; junction bases not matched to a gene: 2. From germline, CDR1 is WNHNN and CDR2 SYGVQD (reference sequence). CDR3 length equals 15 residues. CDR3 sequence (DNA): TGCGCCAGCAGTGATCGGACTAGCGGGACCTACGAGCAGTACTTC. Amino acids: CASSDRTSGTYEQYF.

The chain joins TRBV6-4 to TRBJ1-1, with 7 bases fitting TRBD1. Germline V gene lookup returns CDR1 MRHNA and CDR2 SNTAGT. The CDR3 runs to 15 residues. The V segment lost 0 bases and the J segment 1 base; nucleotides outside the gene matches: 2. The CDR3: CASSDSRTGNTEAFF. As DNA, the CDR3 is TGTGCCAGCAGTGACTCAAGGACAGGGAACACTGAAGCTTTCTTT.

The chain couples TRBV18 to TRBJ2-2, with a possible D match to TRBD1 (5 bases). The CDR3 has 15 residues. Per the germline V gene, CDR1 is KGHSH and CDR2 is LQKENI. Trimming cost V 0 bases and J 3 bases, with 8 bases left between them. The CDR3 DNA reads as TGTGCCAGCTCACCACCCAGGGTGGACACCGGGGAGCTGTTTTTT. Amino acid sequence: CASSPPRVDTGELFF.

This chain connects TRBV4-1 to TRBJ1-3; TRBD1 matches at 7 bases. Germline V lookup: CDR1 MGHRA, CDR2 YSYEKL. This CDR3 is 17 amino acids long. V shed 4 bases, J shed 4 bases, and the junction held 13 bases outside the gene matches. In nucleotides, the CDR3 is TGCGCCAGCAGCCGCGACAGGGCCCTCTCTGTGGGAAACACCATATATTTT. Translated, it gives CASSRDRALSVGNTIYF.

The gene calls are TRBV6-5 and TRBJ1-1, with TRBD1 as a possible D gene (6 bases). CDR3 length equals 15 residues. V dropped 6 bases and J dropped 7 bases, with 21 bases sitting between them. In germline, CDR1 is MNHEY, CDR2 SVGAGI. CDR3 sequence reads: CASSRHDIGGGEAFF. The CDR3 DNA is TGTGCCAGCAGCCGACACGACATAGGGGGGGGTGAAGCTTTCTTT.

This clone was seen a single time. The V call is TRBV4-2, the J call TRBJ1-6, with D unclear. Per the germline V gene, CDR1 is LGHNA and CDR2 is YNFKEQ. The CDR3 length is 16 residues. V lost 1 base, J lost 7 bases, and 14 bases lay in between. CDR3 protein: CASSQGGEGMNSPLHF. CDR3 DNA sequence: TGTGCCAGCAGCCAAGGAGGAGAGGGAATGAATTCACCCCTCCACTTT.

The gene calls are TRBV5-1 and TRBJ2-2; the D gene is possibly TRBD2 (6 bases). Germline CDR1 SGHRS, CDR2 YFSETQ. With 4 bases removed from V and 3 bases from J, the gap between germline ends came to 10 bases. CDR3 length equals 14 residues. CDR3 in amino acids: CASSGGDHTGELFF. CDR3 in DNA: TGCGCCAGCAGCGGAGGGGACCACACCGGGGAGCTGTTTTTT.